Detailed here is one T cell receptor (beta chain). Its antigen remains unknown. V lost 1 base and J lost 4, with 5 bases in between. The CDR3 extends over 13 amino acids. In germline, CDR1 is SGHNT, CDR2 YENEEA. The data originate from a study of immune evolution from preneoplasia to lung adenocarcinoma. Study results and caveats: Top clone share appeared to fall from AAH through AIS, MIA, adenocarcinoma. Clonality was highest in normal lung, lower in later-stage lesions apparently.

Resections took place in Japan or China from 2014 to 2017. Two lung cancer pathologists independently confirmed each histologic diagnosis. Assay: immunoSEQ multiplex PCR; the TCRdb copy retains only in-frame clones and omits some. In the table there are several thousand clones, around 80% of which are singletons. This TCR was sampled from a person aged 65 to 85 with lung adenocarcinoma. The sample comprised FFPE adjacent normal lung tissue. The gene calls are TRBV11-3 and TRBJ2-1; no reliable D call. The CDR3 is CASSLGGYNEQFF. The CDR3 DNA is TGTGCCAGCAGCTTAGGGGGTTACAATGAGCAGTTCTTC.